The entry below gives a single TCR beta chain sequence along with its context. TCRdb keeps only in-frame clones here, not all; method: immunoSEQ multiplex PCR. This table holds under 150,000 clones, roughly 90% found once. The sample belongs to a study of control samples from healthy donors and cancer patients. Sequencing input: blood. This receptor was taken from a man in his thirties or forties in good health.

As DNA, the CDR3 is TGCGCCAGCAGTAATCTCGGAAACTATGGCTACACCTTC. Residues: CASSNLGNYGYTF. This chain links TRBV5-1 with TRBJ1-2; D unclear. V was trimmed by 5 bases and J by 2 bases, leaving 10 bases between them. The length of the CDR3 is 13 residues. CDR1 SGHRS and CDR2 YFSETQ come from the germline V gene.